This TCR beta chain was found in a study of T cell responses to AZD1222 COVID-19 vaccine. Looking at the study overall: The study pooled second doses at about 4 or about 12 weeks. Study outcomes and limitations: No day 14 peak samples; only post-peak repertoires were characterized. Baseline antibody screening turned up just a handful of seropositive AZD1222 recipients.

This clone was seen a single time. Its antigen is not known. Germline CDR1 and CDR2: SGHAT and FQNNGV. This CDR3 contains 16 residues. V was clipped by 4 bases and J by 0 bases; unmatched bases: 5. Assay: immunoSEQ multiplex PCR; the TCRdb copy retains only in-frame clones and omits some. Seen here are 90,000 to 120,000 clones, approximately 87% observed once, and the top ten hold about 3%. The gene calls are TRBV11-2 and TRBJ1-2; 10 nucleotides agree with TRBD1. The material sequenced was peripheral blood, taken on day 0 of AZD1222 vaccination. The receptor's source is an adult in good health. The chain's CDR3 is CASSSRQGATNYGYTF. The CDR3 nucleotides are TGTGCCAGCAGCTCCCGACAGGGGGCTACTAACTATGGCTACACCTTC.